These T cell receptor beta chains were read from a single sample in a study of human T cells and chemical hapten exposure. Each CDR3 protein is one row after TCRdb ran MiXCR on the RACE reads. The data hold some 80,000 distinct CDR3 sequences, with roughly 10% observed a single time. The sample consisted of whole blood, taken in connection with sensitization to the hapten diphenylcyclopropenone (DPC). The source of these receptors is a woman aged 50 to 60 with alopecia areata. Some clones in this sample may be carry-over from other donors' samples. Both conserved end residues are part of each CDR3. The D gene is left open where the match is weak. Expanded clones get a size class; other rows say once, few or many, or leave the size out.

d_gene: NA; len: 15; v_gene: TRBV18; abundance: NA; j_gene: TRBJ2-7; CDR3aa: CASSPQAGNLYEQYF; CDR3nt: TGTGCCAGCTCACCACAGGCGGGGAACCTTTACGAGCAGTACTTC
d_gene: NA; len: 14; v_gene: TRBV7-2; abundance: many; j_gene: TRBJ1-4; CDR3aa: CASSASGTNEKLFF; CDR3nt: TGTGCCAGCAGCGCCTCTGGCACTAATGAAAAACTGTTTTTT
d_gene: TRBD2; len: 14; v_gene: TRBV7-8; abundance: few; j_gene: TRBJ2-5; CDR3aa: CASSLGGGQETQYF; CDR3nt: TGTGCCAGCAGCTTAGGCGGGGGACAAGAGACCCAGTACTTC
d_gene: NA; len: 15; v_gene: TRBV19; abundance: few; j_gene: TRBJ1-5; CDR3aa: CASSTRQANNQPQHF; CDR3nt: TGTGCCAGTAGTACCCGACAGGCAAACAATCAGCCCCAGCATTTT
d_gene: NA; len: 13; v_gene: TRBV11-1; abundance: many; j_gene: TRBJ2-2; CDR3aa: CASSPSLTGELFF; CDR3nt: TGTGCCAGCAGCCCCAGCCTCACCGGGGAGCTGTTTTTT
d_gene: NA; len: 13; v_gene: TRBV6-6; abundance: many; j_gene: TRBJ2-1; CDR3aa: CASAGSSYNEQFF; CDR3nt: TGTGCCAGCGCGGGATCATCCTACAATGAGCAGTTCTTC
d_gene: TRBD2; len: 16; v_gene: TRBV7-3; abundance: few; j_gene: TRBJ2-3; CDR3aa: CASSSGTSGATDTQYF; CDR3nt: TGTGCCAGCAGCTCAGGGACTAGCGGGGCCACAGATACGCAGTATTTT
d_gene: TRBD2; len: 16; v_gene: TRBV20-1; abundance: NA; j_gene: TRBJ2-3; CDR3aa: CSASDRGRRSTDTQYF; CDR3nt: TGCAGTGCTAGCGATCGCGGGAGAAGGTCCACAGATACGCAGTATTTT
d_gene: TRBD1; len: 15; v_gene: TRBV28; abundance: NA; j_gene: TRBJ2-5; CDR3aa: CASSKRTGIQETQYF; CDR3nt: TGTGCCAGCAGTAAAAGGACAGGGATACAAGAGACCCAGTACTTC
d_gene: NA; len: 12; v_gene: TRBV6-2/TRBV6-3; abundance: few; j_gene: TRBJ1-1; CDR3aa: CASSYARTEAFF; CDR3nt: TGTGCCAGCAGTTACGCCCGTACTGAAGCTTTCTTT
d_gene: NA; len: 11; v_gene: TRBV12-3/TRBV12-4; abundance: NA; j_gene: TRBJ1-1; CDR3aa: CASSGVTEAFF; CDR3nt: TGTGCCAGCAGTGGGGTTACTGAAGCTTTCTTT
d_gene: NA; len: 13; v_gene: TRBV11-1; abundance: few; j_gene: TRBJ2-7; CDR3aa: CASSLRTNYEQYF; CDR3nt: TGTGCCAGCAGCCTAAGGACGAACTACGAGCAGTACTTC
d_gene: NA; len: 14; v_gene: TRBV11-1; abundance: NA; j_gene: TRBJ2-5; CDR3aa: CASSFRDKQETQYF; CDR3nt: TGTGCCAGCAGCTTCCGGGACAAGCAAGAGACCCAGTACTTC
d_gene: NA; len: 13; v_gene: TRBV10-1; abundance: NA; j_gene: TRBJ2-4; CDR3aa: CASSESGTVIQYF; CDR3nt: TGCGCCAGCAGTGAGTCGGGGACGGTCATTCAGTACTTC
d_gene: TRBD1; len: 14; v_gene: TRBV9; abundance: few; j_gene: TRBJ1-5; CDR3aa: CASSSGTGPPPQHF; CDR3nt: TGTGCCAGCAGCTCCGGGACAGGGCCTCCGCCCCAGCATTTT
d_gene: TRBD1; len: 15; v_gene: TRBV11-3; abundance: NA; j_gene: TRBJ2-1; CDR3aa: CAGSPGTGLRYEQFF; CDR3nt: TGTGCCGGCAGCCCCGGGACAGGGCTAAGGTATGAGCAGTTCTTC
d_gene: NA; len: 13; v_gene: TRBV6-1; abundance: few; j_gene: TRBJ1-3; CDR3aa: CASRSGLPNTIYF; CDR3nt: TGTGCCAGCAGATCGGGCCTCCCAAACACCATATATTTT
d_gene: NA; len: 14; v_gene: TRBV18; abundance: many; j_gene: TRBJ2-3; CDR3aa: CASSPGTPRDTQYF; CDR3nt: TGTGCCAGCTCACCAGGGACGCCCCGCGATACGCAGTATTTT
d_gene: NA; len: 14; v_gene: TRBV2; abundance: many; j_gene: TRBJ1-5; CDR3aa: CASKGVTGVTPQHF; CDR3nt: TGTGCCAGCAAGGGGGTTACGGGCGTTACGCCCCAGCATTTT
d_gene: NA; len: 14; v_gene: TRBV3-1; abundance: few; j_gene: TRBJ2-4; CDR3aa: CASSHRAAKNIQYF; CDR3nt: TGTGCCAGCAGCCACCGTGCAGCCAAAAACATTCAGTACTTC
d_gene: NA; len: 14; v_gene: TRBV27; abundance: NA; j_gene: TRBJ1-4; CDR3aa: CASSLRGTNEKLFF; CDR3nt: TGTGCCAGCAGTTTGAGAGGGACTAATGAAAAACTGTTTTTT
d_gene: NA; len: 14; v_gene: TRBV7-9; abundance: NA; j_gene: TRBJ1-1; CDR3aa: CASSSGTLYTEAFF; CDR3nt: TGTGCCAGCAGCTCCGGGACACTGTACACTGAAGCTTTCTTT
d_gene: TRBD2; len: 16; v_gene: TRBV18; abundance: few; j_gene: TRBJ2-1; CDR3aa: CASSPLRTSVFNEQFF; CDR3nt: TGTGCCAGCTCACCACTCAGGACTAGCGTGTTCAATGAGCAGTTCTTC
d_gene: NA; len: 15; v_gene: TRBV5-1; abundance: NA; j_gene: TRBJ2-7; CDR3aa: CASSMPGPTEHEQYF; CDR3nt: TGCGCCAGCAGCATGCCGGGACCAACAGAGCACGAGCAGTACTTC
d_gene: NA; len: 14; v_gene: TRBV10-2; abundance: few; j_gene: TRBJ1-5; CDR3aa: CASSEKAVWEPQHF; CDR3nt: TGCGCCAGCAGTGAGAAGGCGGTCTGGGAGCCCCAGCATTTT
d_gene: NA; len: 14; v_gene: TRBV29-1; abundance: many; j_gene: TRBJ1-2; CDR3aa: CSVEKSRANYGYTF; CDR3nt: TGCAGCGTTGAAAAGTCACGGGCTAACTATGGCTACACCTTC
d_gene: TRBD2; len: 16; v_gene: TRBV18; abundance: many; j_gene: TRBJ2-2; CDR3aa: CASSHIAGGPAGELFF; CDR3nt: TGTGCCAGCTCGCATATAGCGGGAGGGCCCGCCGGGGAGCTGTTTTTT
d_gene: NA; len: 14; v_gene: TRBV7-2; abundance: few; j_gene: TRBJ1-5; CDR3aa: CASSHREDYQPQHF; CDR3nt: TGTGCCAGCAGCCACAGGGAGGACTATCAGCCCCAGCATTTT
d_gene: TRBD1; len: 14; v_gene: TRBV30; abundance: many; j_gene: TRBJ2-2; CDR3aa: CACSGTGYTGELFF; CDR3nt: TGTGCCTGCTCCGGGACAGGGTACACCGGGGAGCTGTTTTTT
d_gene: NA; len: 16; v_gene: TRBV18; abundance: many; j_gene: TRBJ1-5; CDR3aa: CASSPPEQVSNQPQHF; CDR3nt: TGTGCCAGCTCACCACCGGAACAGGTTAGCAATCAGCCCCAGCATTTT
d_gene: NA; len: 15; v_gene: TRBV6-1; abundance: many; j_gene: TRBJ2-1; CDR3aa: CASSESENSYNEQFF; CDR3nt: TGTGCCAGCAGTGAAAGCGAAAACTCCTACAATGAGCAGTTCTTC
d_gene: NA; len: 15; v_gene: TRBV11-2; abundance: many; j_gene: TRBJ1-6; CDR3aa: CASSFPRVRFSPLHF; CDR3nt: TGTGCCAGCAGCTTTCCCAGGGTGAGATTTTCACCCCTCCACTTT
d_gene: TRBD1; len: 14; v_gene: TRBV2; abundance: many; j_gene: TRBJ1-1; CDR3aa: CASSFTGADTEAFF; CDR3nt: TGTGCCAGCAGCTTTACAGGGGCGGACACTGAAGCTTTCTTT